This T cell receptor beta chain was recovered during a study of early T cells in non-severe SARS-CoV-2 infection. About the study: RNA in bulk from unsorted whole blood was sequenced, and chains were unpaired.

This clonotype was picked up many times. Its antigen is still unknown. The study's findings and limits: VDJdb matching skewed toward anti-spike CD8 responses, missing private and CD4 specificities.

Molecules of cDNA were individually given unique molecular identifiers that were attached to them. TCRdb analysed the 5' RACE reads with MiXCR anew, one entry per CDR3 protein. In the table there are tens of thousands of distinct CDR3 sequences, 7% to 9.5% of which are singletons. The CDR3 length is 17 residues. Germline V gene data show CDR1 as ENHRY and CDR2 as SYGVKD. Trimming at V came to 11 bases and at J to 1 base, leaving 17 bases not matched to a gene. This clonotype was sampled from an adult who was a healthcare worker with PCR-confirmed SARS-CoV-2 infection or an uninfected control (not recorded which). The rearrangement uses TRBV10-3 and TRBJ2-3; 8 positions agree with TRBD2. Sequenced here: whole blood, sampled at baseline. CDR3 in amino acids: CAVMGLAGPEGTDTQYF. The CDR3 nucleotides read TGTGCCGTCATGGGGCTAGCGGGCCCCGAGGGCACAGATACGCAGTATTTT.